This T cell receptor beta chain appears in the sequencing data of a study of cytomegalovirus exposure and HLA in healthy donors. Findings and limits, study-wide: The classifier reportedly diagnosed cytomegalovirus status with high specificity and sensitivity. CMV antigen specificity was confirmed in vitro for three CMV-associated chains. Subsequent analysis revealed that first-cohort TCR clusters tended to co-occur in the 130 or so validation repertoires.

The CDR3 runs to 17 residues. Trimming at V came to 0 bases and at J to 0 bases, leaving 8 bases not matched to a gene. Germline V gene data show CDR1 as SGHRS and CDR2 as YFSETQ. Remarks on this clone: Antigen specificity is unknown.

The method was immunoSEQ multiplex PCR; TCRdb's version includes in-frame clones alone and lacks a portion of them. Altogether some 200,000 clones are present, around 90% being singletons, with the ten largest covering around 1%. Sequencing was carried out using PBMCs. The rearrangement links TRBV5-1 to TRBJ1-2, with 7 bases lining up with TRBD1. The TCR was taken from a woman in her late teens or twenties in good health and CMV-seronegative. The CDR3 region is CASSLAFRDSSNYGYTF. The DNA for the CDR3 is TGCGCCAGCAGCTTGGCTTTTAGGGACAGCTCTAACTATGGCTACACCTTC.